The 17 T cell receptor beta chains in this list originate from one sample, sequenced in a study of control samples from healthy donors and cancer patients. Profiling relied on immunoSEQ multiplex PCR, and the TCRdb table lists in-frame clones only, not all of them. The data hold 160,000 or so clones, with 94% observed a single time. Sequenced input: blood. Receptors were obtained from a woman in her forties in good health.

The chain combines TRBV19 with TRBJ1-1; no definite D call. Germline lookup yields CDR1 LNHDA and CDR2 SQIVND (reference sequence). The V end was cut by 5 bases, the J end by 0 bases, with 10 bases between. This CDR3 region has 14 residues. The CDR3 DNA follows: TGTGCCAGTAGTGACCGGACGGTGAACACTGAAGCTTTCTTT. It is translated as CASSDRTVNTEAFF.

J is TRBJ2-1 and V is TRBV6-5; 13 bases map to TRBD2. Germline loops: CDR1 MNHEY, CDR2 SVGAGI. V was clipped by 7 bases and J by 8 bases; unmatched bases: 8. CDR3 length equals 15 residues. CDR3 protein: CASMPRTSGGYEQFF. CDR3 bases: TGTGCCAGCATGCCGAGGACTAGCGGGGGATATGAGCAGTTCTTC.

The chain recombines TRBV29-1 with TRBJ1-1, with D hard to call. Germline V lookup: CDR1 SQVTM, CDR2 ANQGSEA. The length of the CDR3 is 14 residues. V lost 3 bases and J lost 0, with 11 bases in between. This CDR3 is CSVEANRVNTEAFF. DNA for the CDR3: TGCAGCGTTGAGGCTAACAGAGTGAACACTGAAGCTTTCTTT.

The J gene is TRBJ1-3, the V gene TRBV7-6; D is perhaps TRBD1 (5 bases). The V gene lost 6 bases and the J gene lost 8 bases, with 14 bases spanning the gap. This CDR3 has 13 amino acids. In germline, CDR1 is SGHVS, CDR2 FNYEAQ. The CDR3, as DNA: TGTGCCAGCAGTTCAGGGCCGGCGGACACCATATATTTT. It encodes CASSSGPADTIYF.

Points on this clone: The germline gene is not matched at one end of the junction; a read error may be the cause. This chain connects TRBV18 to TRBJ2-5; tentatively, D is TRBD1 or TRBD2 (5 bases each). The length of the CDR3 is 13 residues. Germline CDR1 reads KGHSH; CDR2 reads LQKENI. Here the CDR3 reads CASSPGDQATQYF. The DNA of the CDR3 is TGTGCCAGCTCACCCGGGGACCAAGCGACCCAGTACTTC.

This clone was seen just once. This chain connects TRBV9 to TRBJ1-1; D gene ambiguous. Germline V CDR1 and CDR2: SGDLS, YYNGEE. CDR3 length equals 13 residues. Trimming left V 0 bases short and J 1 base short, with 4 bases between. The CDR3: CASSVGTNTEAFF. In DNA form, the CDR3 reads TGTGCCAGCAGCGTAGGTACGAACACTGAAGCTTTCTTT.

In this sample, this clone turned up once. The chain links TRBV12-3 or TRBV12-4 to TRBJ1-2; D possibly corresponds to TRBD1 (6 bases). The CDR3 is made up of 13 amino acids. V lost 6 bases to trimming and J lost 7 bases, with 15 bases between them. CDR3 region: CASSGTGLGGYTF. CDR3 bases: TGTGCCAGCAGCGGAACAGGGCTAGGTGGCTACACCTTC.

In nucleotides, the CDR3 is TGTGCCAGCTCACCCCTAACCGGGACAGGGTTGTACGAGCAGTACTTC. This gives the protein CASSPLTGTGLYEQYF. J is TRBJ2-7 and V is TRBV18, with 9 bases fitting TRBD1. Germline assignment: CDR1 KGHSH and CDR2 LQKENI. The CDR3 spans 16 residues. Germline trimming cut 3 bases from V and 4 bases from J; bases unmatched to any gene: 10. Complete variable domain (other parts from reference TRBV18 and TRBJ2-7): NAGVMQNPRHLVRRRGQEARLRCSPMKGHSHVYWYRQLPEEGLKFMVYLQKENIIDESGMPKERFSAEFPKEGPSILRIQQVVRGDSAAYFCASSPLTGTGLYEQYFGPGTRLTVT.

The chain is built from TRBV10-2 and TRBJ1-4, with TRBD1 matching over 9 bases. The V gene end was trimmed by 7 bases and the J gene end by 4 bases; junction bases not matched to a gene: 1. In germline, CDR1 is WSHSY, CDR2 SAAADI. The CDR3 contains 13 residues. The CDR3 protein is CASMGQGNEKLFF. CDR3 coding DNA: TGCGCCAGCATGGGACAGGGTAATGAAAAACTGTTTTTT.

The CDR3 DNA reads as TGTGCCAGCAGCCCCCGGAAAACAGGGCTCGCTGAAGCTTTCTTT. It encodes CASSPRKTGLAEAFF. The rearrangement joins TRBV7-2 to TRBJ1-1; D possibly corresponds to TRBD1 (6 bases). Germline CDR1 SGHTA, CDR2 FQGNSA. CDR3 length: 15 amino acids. V lost 5 bases, J lost 6 bases, and 19 bases lay in between. Variable domain in full (rest from reference TRBV7-2 and TRBJ1-1): GAGVSQSPSNKVTEKGKDVELRCDPISGHTALYWYRQSLGQGLEFLIYFQGNSAPDKSGLPSDRFSAERTGGSVSTLTIQRTQQEDSAVYLCASSPRKTGLAEAFFGQGTRLTVV.

The chain combines TRBV27 with TRBJ1-2; tentative D call: TRBD1 (6 bases). This CDR3 region has 15 residues. V lost 4 bases to trimming and J lost 2 bases, with 14 bases between them. CDR1 and CDR2 (germline): MNHEY, SMNVEV (reference sequence). DNA for the CDR3: TGTGCCAGCAGTTCACGGGGGCCTCAGAACTATGGCTACACCTTC. As protein: CASSSRGPQNYGYTF.

The chain uses TRBV2 and TRBJ1-1; 9 bases are shared with TRBD1. CDR1 is SNHLY, CDR2 FYNNEI, per germline. The CDR3 is made up of 14 amino acids. Trimming at V came to 6 bases and at J to 5 bases, leaving 7 bases not matched to a gene. The CDR3 loop is CASSLQGARTEAFF. Here the CDR3 DNA reads TGTGCCAGCAGCCTACAGGGGGCTAGGACTGAAGCTTTCTTT.

This chain joins TRBV27 and TRBJ1-1; the match to TRBD1 covers 8 bases. V was pared by 5 bases and J by 5 bases, with 13 bases of the junction left unmatched. The CDR3 has 16 residues. The germline V gene encodes CDR1 MNHEY and CDR2 SMNVEV (reference sequence). The CDR3 sequence: CASSQRLTGGGTEAFF. CDR3 coding DNA: TGTGCCAGCAGTCAAAGACTTACAGGGGGAGGGACTGAAGCTTTCTTT.

CDR3 in amino acids: CASAELAAYTDTQYF. The CDR3 nucleotides are TGTGCCAGCGCGGAGCTAGCGGCCTACACAGATACGCAGTATTTT. The gene calls are TRBV7-2 and TRBJ2-3, with 7 bases matching TRBD2. Trimming took 8 bases from V and 2 from J; bases not matched to a gene: 10. Per germline, CDR1 SGHTA and CDR2 FQGNSA. This CDR3 contains 15 residues. Filled out from reference TRBV7-2 and TRBJ2-3, the complete variable domain reads GAGVSQSPSNKVTEKGKDVELRCDPISGHTALYWYRQSLGQGLEFLIYFQGNSAPDKSGLPSDRFSAERTGGSVSTLTIQRTQQEDSAVYLCASAELAAYTDTQYFGPGTRLTVL.

The genes are TRBV19 and TRBJ1-2; D might be TRBD1 (5 bases). Germline V gene data show CDR1 as LNHDA and CDR2 as SQIVND (reference sequence). This CDR3 contains 13 residues. Trimming left V 3 bases short and J 8 bases short, with 13 bases between. CDR3 loop: CASSIGASSGYTF. As DNA, the CDR3 is TGTGCCAGTAGTATCGGGGCCTCTTCCGGCTACACCTTC.

CDR3 residues: CASSNIRNNYGYTF. The CDR3 DNA sequence: TGTGCCAGTAGTAATATTCGGAATAACTATGGCTACACCTTC. The genes are TRBV19 and TRBJ1-2; D not certain. CDR1 is LNHDA, CDR2 SQIVND, per germline (reference sequence). CDR3 length: 14 amino acids. V lost 4 bases to trimming and J lost 1 base, with 10 bases between them.

The CDR3 DNA is TGTGCCATCGGGGGCGGGCAGGTGGACTATGGCTACACCTTC. The encoded protein is CAIGGGQVDYGYTF. The chain combines TRBV10-3 with TRBJ1-2; tentative D call: TRBD1 (6 bases). V was trimmed by 8 bases and J by 3 bases, leaving 16 bases between them. CDR1 is ENHRY, CDR2 SYGVKD, per germline. The CDR3 contains 14 residues.